One and the same sample provided the 5 T cell receptor beta chains below, sequenced in a study of blood T cell repertoires in COVID-19. Assay: immunoSEQ multiplex PCR; the TCRdb copy retains only in-frame clones and omits some. Among roughly 55,000 clones listed, 60% to 80% were seen once. Sample: peripheral blood. These receptors were collected from a man in his fifties or sixties with acute or convalescent COVID-19.

This clone came up once. This rearrangement joins TRBV2 to TRBJ2-1; TRBD1 aligns across 9 bases. The CDR3 is 13 residues long. V lost 9 bases and J lost 6; bases outside the gene matches: 6. The germline gives CDR1 SNHLY, CDR2 FYNNEI. The CDR3 nucleotides are TGTGCCAGAGGGGGGACAGGGCGCAATGAGCAGTTCTTC. Translation: CARGGTGRNEQFF.

The chain employs TRBV27 and TRBJ1-6; D is uncertain. Germline V gives CDR1 MNHEY, CDR2 SMNVEV (reference sequence). V lost 10 bases and J 8 bases, leaving 18 bases between the germline ends. The length of the CDR3 is 14 residues. CDR3 DNA: TGTGCCACCTCGCGGAATCAGCCTGATTCACCCCTCCACTTT. It is translated as CATSRNQPDSPLHF.

This chain links TRBV12-3 or TRBV12-4 with TRBJ1-1, with D unclear. The V end was cut by 6 bases, the J end by 5 bases, with 10 bases between. This CDR3 is 12 amino acids long. CDR3 region: CASSFWRTEAFF. CDR3 sequence (DNA): TGTGCCAGCAGCTTCTGGAGGACTGAAGCTTTCTTT.

The V gene is TRBV28, the J gene TRBJ1-2; no reliable D call. Trimming stripped 6 bases from V and 2 bases from J, with 16 bases between. Germline V gene data show CDR1 as MDHEN and CDR2 as SYDVKM. This CDR3 region has 15 residues. In DNA form, the CDR3 reads TGTGCCAGCAGACGCAACGGCCGGGGAAACTATGGCTACACCTTC. It is translated as CASRRNGRGNYGYTF.

The rearrangement links TRBV19 to TRBJ1-1; D unresolved. The CDR3 covers 18 residues. V was pared by 1 base and J by 1 base, with 19 bases between. Germline V gene lookup returns CDR1 LNHDA and CDR2 SQIVND (reference sequence). The CDR3 is CASSIVFGDSTKNTEAFF. Here the CDR3 DNA reads TGTGCCAGTAGTATAGTCTTCGGAGACTCAACTAAGAACACTGAAGCTTTCTTT.